This entry features one T cell receptor beta chain sequence. CDR3 length: 16 residues. After removal of 2 bases from V and 10 bases from J, the junction contained 13 bases not matched to a gene. Germline CDR1 LNHDA, CDR2 SQIVND (reference sequence). Random-hexamer reverse transcription was applied to roughly 0.5 to 1 ug RNA. Multiplex PCR with immunoSEQ amplified the TCR beta CDR3 across 54 Vbeta and 13 Jbeta. TCRdb itself ran the immunoSEQ multiplex PCR reads through MiXCR, one entry per CDR3 protein. The sample has some 300,000 distinct CDR3 sequences, roughly 85% seen once. The data were obtained in a study of CD8 T cells in Susac syndrome. Sequencing of TCR beta was performed on blood CD8+ and CD4+ T cells. Those who served as multiple sclerosis controls were treatment-naive patients with stable or active relapsing-remitting disease.

The rearrangement uses TRBV19 and TRBJ2-1; TRBD2 matches 8 bases. This receptor was taken from a human donor with multiple sclerosis. The sample comprised CD8+ T cells from PBMCs. This CDR3 is CASSIMNGRVVGEQFF. The CDR3 nucleotides are TGTGCCAGTAGTATAATGAACGGGAGGGTTGTAGGGGAGCAGTTCTTC.